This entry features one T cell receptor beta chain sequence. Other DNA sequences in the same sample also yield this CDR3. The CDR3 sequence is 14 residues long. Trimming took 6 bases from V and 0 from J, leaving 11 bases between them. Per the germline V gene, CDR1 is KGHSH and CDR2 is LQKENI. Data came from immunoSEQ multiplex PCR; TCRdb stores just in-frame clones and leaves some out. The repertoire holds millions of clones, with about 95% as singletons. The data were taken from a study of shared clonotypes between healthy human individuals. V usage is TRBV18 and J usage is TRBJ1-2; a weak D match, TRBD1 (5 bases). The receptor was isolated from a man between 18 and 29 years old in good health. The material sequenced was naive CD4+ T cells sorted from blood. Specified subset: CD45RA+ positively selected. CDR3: CASSPGHANYGYTF. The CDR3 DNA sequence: TGTGCCAGCTCTCCCGGACACGCTAACTATGGCTACACCTTC. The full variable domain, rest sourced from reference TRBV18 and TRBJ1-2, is NAGVMQNPRHLVRRRGQEARLRCSPMKGHSHVYWYRQLPEEGLKFMVYLQKENIIDESGMPKERFSAEFPKEGPSILRIQQVVRGDSAAYFCASSPGHANYGYTFGSGTRLTVV.